This is a list of T cell receptor beta chains from one sample in a study of OX40 agonist ivuxolimab in advanced cancers. The table came from immunoSEQ multiplex PCR; TCRdb's copy has only in-frame clones and leaves some out. Of some 70,000 clones in the sample, about 80% are singletons; the top ten hold 1.2%. The sample here was CD4+ or CD8+ T cells sorted from blood, taken in a trial of the OX40 agonist ivuxolimab. The receptors originated from an adult with an advanced solid tumor such as melanoma, head and neck, liver or kidney cancer. The CDR3 runs from the conserved cysteine through the conserved F or W. A D gene is named only where the DNA matches it firmly. Rows give clone size only sometimes, using once, few, many, or a class for an expanded clone.

DNA,CDR3,V,size,J,D,length
TGTGCCAGCAGCCAAGACTGGGGCAGGGGAGGCTCACCCCTCCACTTT,CASSQDWGRGGSPLHF,TRBV4-2,NA,TRBJ1-6,NA,16
TGTGCCAGCAGCGAGGGGGGGTATGGTGAAGCTTTCTTT,CASSEGGYGEAFF,TRBV9,NA,TRBJ1-1,NA,13
TGTGCCACCAGCAGAGTCGATACAGGGCAGGGAGGAGGCTACACCTTC,CATSRVDTGQGGGYTF,TRBV15,once,TRBJ1-2,NA,16
TGTGCCAGCAGCTTGGCGTCAGGGGACAACTTAATCTCTGGAAACACCATATATTTT,CASSLASGDNLISGNTIYF,TRBV5-5,NA,TRBJ1-3,NA,19
TGTGCCAGCAGCTTATTGGGGACGGGGAACACTGAAGCTTTCTTT,CASSLLGTGNTEAFF,TRBV7-2,NA,TRBJ1-1,NA,15
TGTGCCAGTATGACTGCGGGGAGCAATAATTCACCCCTCCACTTT,CASMTAGSNNSPLHF,TRBV19,NA,TRBJ1-6,NA,15
TGCGCCAGCAGCTTGGGGGGACAGGGGCTCAATGAGCAGTTCTTC,CASSLGGQGLNEQFF,TRBV5-1,NA,TRBJ2-1,TRBD1,15
TGTGCCAGCAGTAAGAGGGGGGGGCCCAACCCCGCCACAGATACGCAGTATTTT,CASSKRGGPNPATDTQYF,TRBV27,NA,TRBJ2-3,NA,18
TGTGCCAGCAGTTATAGCCCGGAAGGGGAGCTGTTTTTT,CASSYSPEGELFF,TRBV6-9,NA,TRBJ2-2,NA,13
TGTGCCTGGAGTAGCGGGGGGGCCCAAGATACGCAGTATTTT,CAWSSGGAQDTQYF,TRBV30,NA,TRBJ2-3,TRBD2,14
TGTGCCAGCAGTGAAGTTAAGGACAGGGTAGTCGGTGAAAAACTGTTTTTT,CASSEVKDRVVGEKLFF,TRBV2,NA,TRBJ1-4,TRBD1,17
TGTGCCAGCAGCTTAGACCGCCCGAGGACTGAAGCTTTCTTT,CASSLDRPRTEAFF,TRBV5-6,NA,TRBJ1-1,NA,14
TGTGCCAGCAGTTGGGGCTATGGGAACACTGAAGCTTTCTTT,CASSWGYGNTEAFF,TRBV6-5,NA,TRBJ1-1,NA,14
TGTGCCTGGAGTAAGGGGGGCTACGAGCAGTACTTC,CAWSKGGYEQYF,TRBV30,NA,TRBJ2-7,NA,12
TGTGCCAGCAGTTTGAGGTCAACGGGAAACTATGGCTACACCTTC,CASSLRSTGNYGYTF,TRBV28,NA,TRBJ1-2,NA,15
TGTGCCAGTAGTGAAGCCGGAAACACCATATACTTT,CASSEAGNTIYF,TRBV19,NA,TRBJ1-3,NA,12
TGTGCCAGCAGCTCAGGGACTAGCGTATGGGAGCAGTTCTTC,CASSSGTSVWEQFF,TRBV9,NA,TRBJ2-1,TRBD2,14
TGTGCCAGCAGCGCTGTGACTAGCACAGATACGCAGTATTTT,CASSAVTSTDTQYF,TRBV9,few,TRBJ2-3,NA,14
TGTGCCAGCAGTGAGAGGGACAATGGAAACACCATATATTTT,CASSERDNGNTIYF,TRBV6-1,NA,TRBJ1-3,NA,14
TGCGCCAGCAGCGTGACAGGGGGCAATTCCTACGAGCAGTACTTC,CASSVTGGNSYEQYF,TRBV5-1,once,TRBJ2-7,TRBD1,15
TGTGCCTGGAGTCCCTCACAGGGAATAGGAAACACCATATATTTT,CAWSPSQGIGNTIYF,TRBV30,NA,TRBJ1-3,NA,15
TGTGCCAGCAGCCGGGCGGGACAAAACTATGGCTACACCTTC,CASSRAGQNYGYTF,TRBV7-9,NA,TRBJ1-2,NA,14
TGTGCCAGCAGTGAAATACGGGGGCGGTACGAGCAGTACTTC,CASSEIRGRYEQYF,TRBV6-1,NA,TRBJ2-7,NA,14
TGTGCCAGCAGCGCAAGGGACAGGGGGCGAGCCGAGCAGTACTTC,CASSARDRGRAEQYF,TRBV7-9,NA,TRBJ2-7,TRBD1,15
TGTGCCAGCAGCCATACCCCCGAAGGGGGCACCTTC,CASSHTPEGGTF,TRBV5-4,NA,TRBJ1-2,NA,12
TGCGCCAGCAGCGCTACAGGGACGGATGGCTACACCTTC,CASSATGTDGYTF,TRBV5-1,NA,TRBJ1-2,NA,13
TGTGCCAGCAGCCCGTCGTCTCACGGTTGGGAGACCCAGTACTTC,CASSPSSHGWETQYF,TRBV11-3,NA,TRBJ2-5,NA,15
TGTGCCTGGAGTAGGTTCGGGGGGCCGGACGTGGAAGCTTTCTTT,CAWSRFGGPDVEAFF,TRBV30,few,TRBJ1-1,NA,15
TGTGCCAGCAGCCAAGATCGGACAGATACGCAGTATTTT,CASSQDRTDTQYF,TRBV4-2,NA,TRBJ2-3,NA,13
TGTGCCAGCTCGGAGACAGGGGCCCTAGAGACCCAGTACTTC,CASSETGALETQYF,TRBV18,NA,TRBJ2-5,TRBD1,14
TGTGCCAGCAGGCTACGGTTTCCCGACTATGGCTACACCTTC,CASRLRFPDYGYTF,TRBV7-2,NA,TRBJ1-2,NA,14
TGTGCCAGCAACCTGGGGGGGACCAAAAACATTCAGTACTTC,CASNLGGTKNIQYF,TRBV6-1,NA,TRBJ2-4,TRBD2,14
TGTGCCAGCAGCTCGAACAAATGGGGACAGCTTTCGGATTACGAGCAGTACTTC,CASSSNKWGQLSDYEQYF,TRBV13,NA,TRBJ2-7,TRBD1,18
TGTGCCTGGAGTGGGGCAGGGTGGTATTCACCCCTCCACTTT,CAWSGAGWYSPLHF,TRBV30,few,TRBJ1-6,NA,14
TGTGCCAGCACCAGTAACACTGAAGCTTTCTTT,CASTSNTEAFF,TRBV7-8,NA,TRBJ1-1,NA,11
TGTGCCACCGAGGGATATGGCACAGATACGCAGTATTTT,CATEGYGTDTQYF,TRBV6-6,NA,TRBJ2-3,NA,13
TGTGCCAGCAGCACCAAAACAGGGGGCGAATCAGATACGCAGTATTTT,CASSTKTGGESDTQYF,TRBV11-2,once,TRBJ2-3,TRBD1,16
TGTGCCAGCTCACCAGGGTCTGGAAACACCATATATTTT,CASSPGSGNTIYF,TRBV18,NA,TRBJ1-3,NA,13
TGCGCCAGCAGCCAAGAATTGTCACCCCTCCACTTT,CASSQELSPLHF,TRBV4-3,NA,TRBJ1-6,NA,12
TGTGCCATTTCAGGACAGGGGACCTATGGCTACACCTTC,CAISGQGTYGYTF,TRBV6-6,NA,TRBJ1-2,TRBD1,13
TGTGCCTGGAGGATTGTTGACTCACCCCTCCACTTT,CAWRIVDSPLHF,TRBV30,NA,TRBJ1-6,NA,12
TGTGCCAGCAGCCCGGGACTGACCTACGAGCAGTACTTC,CASSPGLTYEQYF,TRBV2,few,TRBJ2-7,NA,13
TGTGCCAGCAGCCAAGTAGCCGGGGGCTCCCACGAGCAGTACTTC,CASSQVAGGSHEQYF,TRBV5-4,NA,TRBJ2-7,NA,15
TGTGCCATCAGTGGGGAACGGTCCGGGGGACCCCTCCACTTT,CAISGERSGGPLHF,TRBV10-3,NA,TRBJ1-6,NA,14
TGCGCCAGCAGCTTATGGTGGCGGGGGAGCGGGGGCTCTGGGGCCAACGTCCTGACTTTC,CASSLWWRGSGGSGANVLTF,TRBV5-1,NA,TRBJ2-6,TRBD2,20
TGCGCCAGCAGCTTGGATGGGGGGCCGAACACCGGGGAGCTGTTTTTT,CASSLDGGPNTGELFF,TRBV5-1,NA,TRBJ2-2,NA,16
TGTGCCAGTAGTAAAGACACGTCCCTTAACACTGAAGCTTTCTTT,CASSKDTSLNTEAFF,TRBV19,NA,TRBJ1-1,NA,15
TGTGCCAGCAGCGTTTCCCCGGGGCTAGATACGCAGTATTTT,CASSVSPGLDTQYF,TRBV9,NA,TRBJ2-3,NA,14
TGTGCCAGCAGCTTACTAGCAGCGCAGTTCTTC,CASSLLAAQFF,TRBV7-2,NA,TRBJ2-1,NA,11
TGCGCCAGCAGTGAACTGGGACGAAGTTACAATGAGCAGTTCTTC,CASSELGRSYNEQFF,TRBV10-1,NA,TRBJ2-1,NA,15
TGTGCCAGCAGCTCAGACAGGGGGCGCCAAGAGACCCAGTACTTC,CASSSDRGRQETQYF,TRBV7-2,once,TRBJ2-5,TRBD1,15
TGCGCCAGCAGCCCCGGATCCGGGTGGGAGACCCAGTACTTC,CASSPGSGWETQYF,TRBV5-1,NA,TRBJ2-5,NA,14
TGTGCCAGCAGTGAACGGCAGGGGTTTACCTACGAGCAGTACTTC,CASSERQGFTYEQYF,TRBV2,NA,TRBJ2-7,NA,15